This T cell receptor beta chain was identified during a study of response to subunit inactivated influenza vaccine. Whole-study findings and limits: Few new T cells, the authors suggested, are recruited by each seasonal influenza vaccination.

TCRdb passed the RT-PCR reads through MiXCR, listing each CDR3 protein once. The sample consists of about 650,000 distinct CDR3 sequences, around 15% of them appearing once. As concerns this clonotype: The antigen remains unidentified.

The sequencing here drew on PBMCs from blood, taken less than 15 days before vaccination. The receptor was isolated from a middle-aged man who received an inactivated influenza vaccine.

CDR3 protein: CASSSTGETEAFF. The CDR3 DNA sequence: TGTGCCAGCAGCTCCACAGGGGAAACTGAAGCTTTCTTT. This chain links TRBV11-2 with TRBJ1-1; TRBD1 matches 7 bases. The junction had 4 bases not matched to a gene; V was cut back by 4 bases and J by 5 bases. The germline V gene encodes CDR1 SGHAT and CDR2 FQNNGV. The CDR3 contains 13 residues.